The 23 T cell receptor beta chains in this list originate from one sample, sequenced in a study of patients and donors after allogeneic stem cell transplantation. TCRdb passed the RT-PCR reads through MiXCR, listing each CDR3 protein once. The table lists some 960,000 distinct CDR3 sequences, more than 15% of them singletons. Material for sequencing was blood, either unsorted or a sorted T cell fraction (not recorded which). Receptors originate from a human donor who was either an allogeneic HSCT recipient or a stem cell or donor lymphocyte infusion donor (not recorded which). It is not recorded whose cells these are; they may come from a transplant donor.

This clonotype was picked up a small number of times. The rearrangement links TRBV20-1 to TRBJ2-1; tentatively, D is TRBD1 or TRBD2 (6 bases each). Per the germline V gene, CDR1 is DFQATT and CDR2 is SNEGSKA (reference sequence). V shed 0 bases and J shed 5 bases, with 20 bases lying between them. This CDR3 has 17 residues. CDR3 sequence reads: CSARDPPGADSDNEQFF. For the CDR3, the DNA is TGCAGTGCTAGAGACCCCCCGGGGGCCGATTCCGACAATGAGCAGTTCTTC.

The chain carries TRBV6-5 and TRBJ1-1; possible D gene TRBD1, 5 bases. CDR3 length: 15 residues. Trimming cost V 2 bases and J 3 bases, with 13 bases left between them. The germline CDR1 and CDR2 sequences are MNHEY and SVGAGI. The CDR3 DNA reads TGTGCCAGCAGTTACGGGGGAGGCTCGGACACTGAAGCTTTCTTT. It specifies CASSYGGGSDTEAFF.

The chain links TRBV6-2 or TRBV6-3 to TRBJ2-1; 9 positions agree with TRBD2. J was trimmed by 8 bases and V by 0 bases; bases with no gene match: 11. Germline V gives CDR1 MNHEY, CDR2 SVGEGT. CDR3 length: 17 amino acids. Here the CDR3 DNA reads TGTGCCAGCAGTTACTCGATGAAGCGGGGGGAGTGGGATGAGCAGTTCTTC. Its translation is CASSYSMKRGEWDEQFF.

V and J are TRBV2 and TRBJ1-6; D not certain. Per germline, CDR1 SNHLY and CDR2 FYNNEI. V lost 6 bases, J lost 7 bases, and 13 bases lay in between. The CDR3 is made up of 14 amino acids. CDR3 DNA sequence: TGTGCCAGCAGCCGTCACAGAAACAATTCACCCCTCCACTTT. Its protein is CASSRHRNNSPLHF.

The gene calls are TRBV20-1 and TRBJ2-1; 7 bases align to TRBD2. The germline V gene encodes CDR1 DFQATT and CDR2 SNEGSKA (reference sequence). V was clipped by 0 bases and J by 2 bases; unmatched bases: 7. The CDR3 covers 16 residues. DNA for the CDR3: TGCAGTGCTAGAGATCTAGGCGGGAGCACCTACAATGAGCAGTTCTTC. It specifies CSARDLGGSTYNEQFF.

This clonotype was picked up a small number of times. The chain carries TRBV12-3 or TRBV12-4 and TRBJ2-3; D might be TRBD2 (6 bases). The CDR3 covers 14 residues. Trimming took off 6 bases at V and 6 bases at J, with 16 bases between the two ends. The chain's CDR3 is CASSGTHLADTQYF. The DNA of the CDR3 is TGTGCCAGCAGCGGGACTCACCTGGCGGATACGCAGTATTTT.

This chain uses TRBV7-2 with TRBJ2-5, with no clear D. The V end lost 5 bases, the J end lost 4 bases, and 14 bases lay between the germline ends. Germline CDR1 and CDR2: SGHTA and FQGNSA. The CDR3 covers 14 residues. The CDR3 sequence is CASSLTAWAETQYF. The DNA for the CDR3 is TGTGCCAGCAGCCTCACGGCGTGGGCAGAGACCCAGTACTTC.

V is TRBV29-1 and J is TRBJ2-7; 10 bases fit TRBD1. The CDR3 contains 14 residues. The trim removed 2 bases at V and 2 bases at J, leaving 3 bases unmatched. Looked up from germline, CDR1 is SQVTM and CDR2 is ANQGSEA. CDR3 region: CSVEQTGGTYEQYF. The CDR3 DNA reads TGCAGCGTTGAACAGACAGGGGGCACCTACGAGCAGTACTTC.

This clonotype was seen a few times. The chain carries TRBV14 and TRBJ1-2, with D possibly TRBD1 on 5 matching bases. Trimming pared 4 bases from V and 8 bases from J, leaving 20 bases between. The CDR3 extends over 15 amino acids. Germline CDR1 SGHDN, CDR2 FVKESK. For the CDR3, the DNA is TGTGCCAGCAGCCCCGGGGCTCCCATCCTGGACGGCTACACCTTC. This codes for CASSPGAPILDGYTF.

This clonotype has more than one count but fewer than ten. The chain's CDR3 is CASSARTEPGNTIYF. Written as DNA, the CDR3 is TGTGCCAGCAGCGCGCGGACAGAGCCTGGAAACACCATATATTTT. The V call is TRBV7-9, the J call TRBJ1-3; D possibly corresponds to TRBD1 (6 bases). Between the trimmed V and J ends, which lost 5 bases and 2 bases, there was a span of 13 bases. The germline CDR1 and CDR2 sequences are SEHNR and FQNEAQ (reference sequence). This CDR3 spans 15 amino acids.

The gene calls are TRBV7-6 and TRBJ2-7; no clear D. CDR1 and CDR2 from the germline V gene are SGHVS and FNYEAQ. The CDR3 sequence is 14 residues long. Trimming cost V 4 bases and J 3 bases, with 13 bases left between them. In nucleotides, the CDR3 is TGTGCCAGCAGCTCAAGGACGGGCGGCTACGAGCAGTACTTC. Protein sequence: CASSSRTGGYEQYF.

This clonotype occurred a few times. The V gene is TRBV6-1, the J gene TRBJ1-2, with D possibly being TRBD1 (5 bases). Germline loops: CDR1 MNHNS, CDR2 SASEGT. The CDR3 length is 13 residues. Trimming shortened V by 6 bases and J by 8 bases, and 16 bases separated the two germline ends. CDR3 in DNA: TGTGCCAGCAGCCGGGGGGGAAAGGAAGGCTACACCTTC. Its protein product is CASSRGGKEGYTF.

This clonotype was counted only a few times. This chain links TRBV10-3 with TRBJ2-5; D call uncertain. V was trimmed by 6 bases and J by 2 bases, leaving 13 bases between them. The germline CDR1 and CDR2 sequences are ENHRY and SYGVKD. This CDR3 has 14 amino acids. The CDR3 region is CAISPTLEQETQYF. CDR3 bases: TGTGCCATCAGCCCCACTCTCGAACAAGAGACCCAGTACTTC.

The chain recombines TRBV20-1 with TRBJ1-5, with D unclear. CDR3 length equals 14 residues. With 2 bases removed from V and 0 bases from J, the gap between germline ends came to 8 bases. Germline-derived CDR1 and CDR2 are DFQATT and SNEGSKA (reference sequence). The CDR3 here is CSARSPDSNQPQHF. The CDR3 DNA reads TGCAGTGCTAGATCGCCTGATAGCAATCAGCCCCAGCATTTT.

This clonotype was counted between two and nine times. The CDR3 is CASSRINRGRSFF. The CDR3 DNA reads TGTGCCAGCAGCCGCATCAACAGGGGGCGGTCGTTCTTC. This chain connects TRBV3-1 to TRBJ2-1; 9 nucleotides agree with TRBD1. V dropped 4 bases and J dropped 15; count of bases not matched to a gene: 10. The CDR3 covers 13 residues. Looked up from germline, CDR1 is LGHDT and CDR2 is YNNKEL (reference sequence).

CDR3 sequence: CATSDQWTGRTDTQYF. The CDR3 coding sequence is TGTGCCACCAGTGATCAATGGACAGGCCGCACAGATACGCAGTATTTT. V and J are TRBV24-1 and TRBJ2-3; 7 nucleotides agree with TRBD1. Germline V CDR1 and CDR2: KGHDR, SFDVKD. This CDR3 region has 16 residues. J gave up 1 base and V 3 bases, and 6 bases lay outside the gene matches.

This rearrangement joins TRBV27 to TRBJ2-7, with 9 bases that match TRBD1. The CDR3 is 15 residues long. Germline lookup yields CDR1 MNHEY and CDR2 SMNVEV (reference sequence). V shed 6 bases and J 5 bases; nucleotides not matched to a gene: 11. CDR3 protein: CASSPLRDRDHEQYF. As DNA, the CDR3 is TGTGCCAGCAGCCCATTAAGGGACAGGGACCACGAGCAGTACTTC.

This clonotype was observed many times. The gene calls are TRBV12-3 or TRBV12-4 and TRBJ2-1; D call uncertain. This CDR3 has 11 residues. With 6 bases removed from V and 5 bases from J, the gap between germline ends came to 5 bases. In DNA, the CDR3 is TGTGCCAGCAGCCCCCACAATGAGCAGTTCTTC. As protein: CASSPHNEQFF.

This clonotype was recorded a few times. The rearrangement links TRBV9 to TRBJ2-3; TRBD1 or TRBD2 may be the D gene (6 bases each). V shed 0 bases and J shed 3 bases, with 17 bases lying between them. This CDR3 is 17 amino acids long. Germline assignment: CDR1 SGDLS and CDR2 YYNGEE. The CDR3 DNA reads TGTGCCAGCAGCGTAGGGAGGGGGGCTCTTGGGACAGATACGCAGTATTTT. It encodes CASSVGRGALGTDTQYF.

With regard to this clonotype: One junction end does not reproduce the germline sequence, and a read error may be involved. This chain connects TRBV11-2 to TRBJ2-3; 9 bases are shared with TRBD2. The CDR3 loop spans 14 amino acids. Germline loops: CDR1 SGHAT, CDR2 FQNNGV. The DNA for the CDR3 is TGTGCCAGCTCTACATCTAGCGGGACAGTTACGCAGTATTTT. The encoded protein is CASSTSSGTVTQYF.

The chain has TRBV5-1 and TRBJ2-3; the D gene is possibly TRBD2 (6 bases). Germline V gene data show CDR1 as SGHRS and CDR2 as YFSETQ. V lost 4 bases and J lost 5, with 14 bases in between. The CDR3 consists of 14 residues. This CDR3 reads CASSPRPGGDTQYF. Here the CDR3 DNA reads TGCGCCAGCAGCCCCCGCCCCGGGGGAGATACGCAGTATTTT.

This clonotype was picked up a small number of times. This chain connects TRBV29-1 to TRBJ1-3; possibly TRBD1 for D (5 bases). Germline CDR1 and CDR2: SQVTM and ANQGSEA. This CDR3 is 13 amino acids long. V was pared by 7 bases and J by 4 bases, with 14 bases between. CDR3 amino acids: CSAIGGPGNTIYF. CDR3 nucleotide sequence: TGCAGCGCGATCGGGGGTCCAGGAAACACCATATATTTT.

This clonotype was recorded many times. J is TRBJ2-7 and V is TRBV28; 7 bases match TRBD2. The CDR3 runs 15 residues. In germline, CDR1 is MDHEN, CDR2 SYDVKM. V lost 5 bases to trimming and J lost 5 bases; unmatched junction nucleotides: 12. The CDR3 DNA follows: TGTGCCAGCAGTCCGCGACTAGCCCCACAACACGAGCAGTACTTC. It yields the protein CASSPRLAPQHEQYF.